The T cell receptor (beta chain) described here comes from a study of blood T cell repertoires in COVID-19. In the study overall: Both acute and convalescent COVID-19 samples were obtained from the United States, Italy and Spain. In each case, the material was cDNA or gDNA derived from T cells, B-cell-depleted T cells, or PBMCs.

This clone was picked up one time. V gave up 4 bases and J gave up 0 bases, with 10 bases separating them. CDR1 is KGHDR, CDR2 SFDVKD, per germline. The CDR3 runs 15 residues. In the original workflow: From reference gene primer amplification, estimates of nucleated cell counts were derived. Measured with immunoSEQ multiplex PCR; TCRdb has only the in-frame clones, and not every one. That table supplies the V and J calls and clone size; D and trimming were determined from the DNA. The profile shows tens of thousands of clones, approximately 86% of them singletons. Material: peripheral blood. The TCR comes from a man aged 45-60 years with acute or convalescent COVID-19. The J gene is TRBJ2-3, the V gene TRBV24-1; possible D gene TRBD2, 6 bases. The CDR3 DNA follows: TGTGCCACCAGTGACCAACGGGGGAGCACAGATACGCAGTATTTT. The encoded protein is CATSDQRGSTDTQYF.